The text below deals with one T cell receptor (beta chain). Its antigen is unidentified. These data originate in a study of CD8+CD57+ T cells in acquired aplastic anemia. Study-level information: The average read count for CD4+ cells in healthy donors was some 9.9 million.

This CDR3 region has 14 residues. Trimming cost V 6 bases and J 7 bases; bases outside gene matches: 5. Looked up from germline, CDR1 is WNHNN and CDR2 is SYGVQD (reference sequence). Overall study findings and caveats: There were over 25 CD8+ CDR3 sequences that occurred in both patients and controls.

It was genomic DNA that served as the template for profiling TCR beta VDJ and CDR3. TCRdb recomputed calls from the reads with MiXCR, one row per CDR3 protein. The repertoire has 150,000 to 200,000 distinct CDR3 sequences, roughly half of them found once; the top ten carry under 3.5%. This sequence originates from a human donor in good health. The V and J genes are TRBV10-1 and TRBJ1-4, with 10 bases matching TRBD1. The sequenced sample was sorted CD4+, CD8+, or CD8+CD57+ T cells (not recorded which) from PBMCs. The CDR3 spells CASRPGQGCEKLFF. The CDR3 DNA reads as TGCGCCAGCAGACCGGGACAGGGGTGTGAAAAACTGTTTTTT.